These 16 T cell receptor beta chains were all obtained from the same sample, sequenced in a study of T cell responses to AZD1222 COVID-19 vaccine. TCRdb's table, derived via immunoSEQ multiplex PCR, lists solely in-frame clones and lacks some. This table holds roughly 110,000 clones, around 90% found once. The sample was peripheral blood, taken on day 0 of AZD1222 vaccination. These receptors were collected from an adult in good health.

This rearrangement joins TRBV5-5 to TRBJ2-5; a possible D gene is TRBD2 (5 bases). Trimming took off 1 base at V and 6 bases at J, with 19 bases between the two ends. The CDR3 extends over 16 amino acids. Germline V gene data show CDR1 as SGHKS and CDR2 as YYEKEE (reference sequence). In nucleotides, the CDR3 is TGTGCCAGCAGCTTGTTAGGTTCACCGGAGGAAAAGACCCAGTACTTC. Translating gives CASSLLGSPEEKTQYF.

The chain links TRBV11-2 to TRBJ1-4, with D unresolved. CDR3 size: 14 residues. The germline V gene has CDR1 SGHAT and CDR2 FQNNGV. V was clipped by 1 base and J by 7 bases, with 10 bases between them. The CDR3, as DNA: TGTGCCAGCAGCTTAGTATCCTGGGGTGAAAAACTGTTTTTT. Protein product: CASSLVSWGEKLFF.

The CDR3 sequence: CASSFGLQGTEAFF. CDR3 nucleotide sequence: TGTGCCAGCAGTTTCGGATTACAGGGGACTGAAGCTTTCTTT. The chain has TRBV6-5 and TRBJ1-1; TRBD1 matches 7 bases. Looked up from germline, CDR1 is MNHEY and CDR2 is SVGAGI. CDR3 length: 14 residues. After removal of 4 bases from V and 5 bases from J, the junction contained 7 bases not matched to a gene.

V gene TRBV28 combines with J gene TRBJ2-1, with 9 positions matching TRBD2. In germline, CDR1 is MDHEN, CDR2 SYDVKM. CDR3 length: 17 residues. The junction had 9 bases not matched to a gene; V was cut back by 4 bases and J by 2 bases. The CDR3 here is CASSSPGGRGAYNEQFF. In nucleotides, the CDR3 is TGTGCCAGCAGTTCCCCCGGCGGGAGGGGAGCCTACAATGAGCAGTTCTTC.

V is TRBV7-2 and J is TRBJ1-2, with 7 bases matching TRBD1. CDR1 is SGHTA and CDR2 is FQGNSA in the germline V gene. This CDR3 has 14 amino acids. V lost 5 bases to trimming and J lost 6 bases; unmatched junction nucleotides: 9. The DNA for the CDR3 is TGTGCCAGCAGCGCTACGACAGGGAAGGATGGCTACACCTTC. This codes for CASSATTGKDGYTF.

CDR3 residues: CASSPSGNSRTYEQFF. The CDR3, as DNA: TGTGCCAGCAGTCCGAGCGGGAACTCCCGAACCTATGAGCAGTTCTTC. The genes are TRBV7-6 and TRBJ2-1, with TRBD2 matching over 7 bases. CDR1 and CDR2 (germline): SGHVS, FNYEAQ. The V and J ends lost 6 bases and 8 bases, in that order; junction bases with no gene match: 16. The CDR3 is 16 amino acids.

The chain carries TRBV12-5 and TRBJ1-1; a possible D gene is TRBD1 (5 bases). The ends were cut back, 7 bases at V and 6 bases at J, with 12 bases in the middle. The germline gives CDR1 LGHNT, CDR2 FRNRAP. This CDR3 has 12 residues. The CDR3 reads CASAGGAAEAFF. CDR3 nucleotides: TGTGCTAGTGCCGGTGGGGCGGCTGAAGCTTTCTTT.

This clone was seen only once. The chain employs TRBV7-6 and TRBJ1-2; 12 bases map to TRBD1. Germline V lookup: CDR1 SGHVS, CDR2 FNYEAQ. After removal of 2 bases from V and 8 bases from J, the junction contained 6 bases not matched to a gene. The length of the CDR3 is 15 residues. For the CDR3, the DNA is TGTGCCAGCAGCTTAATGGGACAGGGGGCCGGCGGCTACACCTTC. Translating it yields CASSLMGQGAGGYTF.

In this sample, this clone turned up once. The chain is built from TRBV29-1 and TRBJ1-1; D perhaps matches TRBD1 (5 bases). Germline values: CDR1 SQVTM, CDR2 ANQGSEA. The CDR3 is made up of 17 amino acids. V lost 1 base and J lost 2, with 20 bases in between. The CDR3 nucleotides read TGCAGCGTTGAAGCCGGGGGGGGGATTAATACTAACACTGAAGCTTTCTTT. Amino acids: CSVEAGGGINTNTEAFF.

The chain is built from TRBV19 and TRBJ1-1; perhaps TRBD1 as D (5 bases). The germline V gene has CDR1 LNHDA and CDR2 SQIVND (reference sequence). Trimming took 6 bases from V and 1 from J, leaving 18 bases between them. CDR3 length equals 16 residues. The CDR3 bases are TGTGCCAGTAGCACTTCTGGGGGTCCCAGGAACACTGAAGCTTTCTTT. The encoded protein is CASSTSGGPRNTEAFF.

This clone was counted only a few times. The rearrangement links TRBV5-1 to TRBJ2-7; TRBD2 matches 12 bases. This CDR3 is built from 15 residues. Germline CDR1 reads SGHRS; CDR2 reads YFSETQ. V shed 4 bases and J 3 bases; nucleotides not matched to a gene: 5. The DNA of the CDR3 is TGCGCCAGCAGCGTACTAGCGGGAGGAGACTACGAGCAGTACTTC. This codes for CASSVLAGGDYEQYF.

In its sample, this clone was seen a few times. The chain recombines TRBV6-4 with TRBJ1-1, with D perhaps TRBD1 (5 bases). Trimming removed 0 bases from V and 5 bases from J, with 10 bases in between. Germline CDR1 is MRHNA and CDR2 is SNTAGT. This CDR3 region has 14 residues. As DNA, the CDR3 is TGTGCCAGCAGTGACTCGAGTCGGGGGACTGAAGCTTTCTTT. Translating gives CASSDSSRGTEAFF.

The chain is built from TRBV10-2 and TRBJ1-5; 7 bases are a match to TRBD1. The germline V gene has CDR1 WSHSY and CDR2 SAAADI. The ends lost 0 bases at V and 7 bases at J; junction bases unmatched: 9. The CDR3 has 16 residues. CDR3 in amino acids: CASSESTRRGRQPQHF. CDR3 in DNA: TGCGCCAGCAGTGAGTCGACCAGGAGGGGGCGGCAGCCCCAGCATTTT.

V and J are TRBV20-1 and TRBJ2-7; the D gene is possibly TRBD1 (5 bases). This CDR3 spans 15 amino acids. Looked up from germline, CDR1 is DFQATT and CDR2 is SNEGSKA (reference sequence). V gave up 3 bases and J gave up 7 bases, with 22 bases separating them. The CDR3 loop is CSASFEDIPGWEQYF. The DNA for the CDR3 is TGCAGTGCTAGTTTTGAGGACATTCCAGGCTGGGAGCAGTACTTC.

The CDR3 loop reads CATRRATNEKLFF. The CDR3, as DNA: TGTGCCACCAGGCGCGCAACTAATGAAAAACTGTTTTTT. The V gene is TRBV24-1, the J gene TRBJ1-4; D gene unclear. The CDR3 runs to 13 residues. The ends were cut back, 7 bases at V and 0 bases at J, with 5 bases in the middle. CDR1 KGHDR and CDR2 SFDVKD come from the germline V gene.

In this sample, this clone turned up a few times. The genes are TRBV9 and TRBJ1-3, with a weak D call TRBD1 (6 bases). The V and J ends lost 7 bases and 1 base respectively, with 15 bases between them. The germline gives CDR1 SGDLS, CDR2 YYNGEE. The CDR3 runs 15 residues. The DNA of the CDR3 is TGTGCCAGCGGACGACAGGAAAGGTCTGGAAACACCATATATTTT. Protein: CASGRQERSGNTIYF.